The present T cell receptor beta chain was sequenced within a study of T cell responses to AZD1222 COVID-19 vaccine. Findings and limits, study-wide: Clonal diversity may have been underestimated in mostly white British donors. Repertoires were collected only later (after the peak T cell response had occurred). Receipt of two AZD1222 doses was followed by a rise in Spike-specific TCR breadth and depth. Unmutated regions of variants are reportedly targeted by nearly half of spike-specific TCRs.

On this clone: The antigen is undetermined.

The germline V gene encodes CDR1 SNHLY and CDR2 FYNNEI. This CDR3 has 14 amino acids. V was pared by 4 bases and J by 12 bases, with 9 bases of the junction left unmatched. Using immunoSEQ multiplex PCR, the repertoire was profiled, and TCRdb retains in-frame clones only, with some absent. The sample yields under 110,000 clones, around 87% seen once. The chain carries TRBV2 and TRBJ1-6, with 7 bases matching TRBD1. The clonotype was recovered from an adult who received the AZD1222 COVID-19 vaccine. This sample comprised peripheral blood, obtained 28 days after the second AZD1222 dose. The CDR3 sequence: CASSAPGQSRPLHF. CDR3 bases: TGTGCCAGCAGTGCCCCGGGACAGTCGAGACCCCTCCACTTT.